The 21 T cell receptor beta chains reported below all come from one sample, sequenced in a study of shared clonotypes between healthy human individuals. Here immunoSEQ multiplex PCR was the method, and the copy in TCRdb shows in-frame clones only, minus some. Among some 450,000 clones, 70% to 80% were seen once, and the ten largest hold about 12%. Specimen: PBMCs. The receptor source for this set is a woman aged 35 to 49 in good health. Some clones in this sample may be carry-over from other donors' samples.

The chain links TRBV7-8 to TRBJ2-2; 16 bases line up with TRBD2. The germline CDR1 and CDR2 sequences are SGHVS and FQNEAQ. This CDR3 region has 18 residues. V shed 7 bases, J shed 5 bases, and the junction held 10 bases outside the gene matches. The CDR3 DNA reads TGTGCCAGCACCCTGCGGGGACTAGCGGGAGGGCATACCGGGGAGCTGTTTTTT. The encoded protein is CASTLRGLAGGHTGELFF.

The chain joins TRBV18 to TRBJ2-7, with D uncertain. The germline CDR1 and CDR2 sequences are KGHSH and LQKENI. The germline V and J ends were trimmed by 2 bases and 0 bases, with 8 bases remaining between them. The CDR3 covers 14 residues. This CDR3 reads CASSPVDDSYEQYF. CDR3 sequence (DNA): TGTGCCAGCTCACCAGTGGACGACTCCTACGAGCAGTACTTC.

With respect to this clone: A far bigger clonotype differs at one base, so this is likely a read error. The V gene is TRBV29-1, the J gene TRBJ2-2; a weak D match, TRBD2 (6 bases). The CDR3 has 15 amino acids. The V and J ends lost 0 bases and 7 bases respectively, with 15 bases between them. Germline V gene lookup returns CDR1 SQVTM and CDR2 ANQGSEA. CDR3 protein: CSVEETSRSGGELFF. The CDR3 nucleotides are TGCAGCGTTGAAGAAACTAGCAGGAGCGGCGGGGAGCTGTTTTTT.

The chain recombines TRBV18 with TRBJ2-7; perhaps TRBD1 as D (6 bases). Germline assignment: CDR1 KGHSH and CDR2 LQKENI. CDR3 size: 13 residues. The V end lost 3 bases, the J end lost 3 bases, and 9 bases lay between the germline ends. This CDR3 reads CASSPDRYYEQYF. The CDR3, as DNA: TGTGCCAGCTCACCGGACAGATACTACGAGCAGTACTTC.

V gene TRBV7-2 combines with J gene TRBJ2-7; 9 bases are shared with TRBD2. The germline V gene has CDR1 SGHTA and CDR2 FQGNSA. The CDR3 totals 17 residues. V was clipped by 2 bases and J by 0 bases; unmatched bases: 8. CDR3 sequence reads: CASSLRTSEKFSYEQYF. The DNA of the CDR3 is TGTGCCAGCAGCTTACGGACTAGCGAAAAGTTCTCCTACGAGCAGTACTTC.

The J gene is TRBJ1-3, the V gene TRBV7-3, with D perhaps TRBD1 (5 bases). Germline CDR1 and CDR2: SGHTA and FQGTGA. V shed 5 bases and J shed 0 bases, with 11 bases lying between them. CDR3 length equals 15 residues. The CDR3 sequence: CASSQGPSSGNTIYF. DNA for the CDR3: TGTGCCAGCAGCCAGGGACCGAGCTCTGGAAACACCATATATTTT.

A few counts support this clone. This chain uses TRBV28 with TRBJ1-5; D call uncertain. V was clipped by 5 bases and J by 6 bases, with 14 bases between them. The CDR3 length is 14 residues. Germline CDR1 MDHEN, CDR2 SYDVKM. The DNA of the CDR3 is TGTGCCAGCAGTGCGCCCCCCCAGAGTCAGCCCCAGCATTTT. Its translation: CASSAPPQSQPQHF.

This clone was observed many times. Other DNA sequences in this specimen translate into the identical CDR3. J is TRBJ1-6 and V is TRBV28; D call uncertain. Trimming pared 2 bases from V and 14 bases from J, leaving 10 bases between. The CDR3 runs 12 residues. Germline lookup yields CDR1 MDHEN and CDR2 SYDVKM. CDR3 protein: CASSLKNSALHF. The CDR3 DNA reads TGTGCCAGCAGTTTAAAAAATTCGGCCCTCCACTTT.

V and J are TRBV29-1 and TRBJ1-4; D is ambiguous. V dropped 4 bases and J dropped 6 bases, with 6 bases sitting between them. Germline V gene sequence: CDR1 SQVTM, CDR2 ANQGSEA. This CDR3 comprises 11 residues. CDR3 nucleotides: TGCAGCGTTGGGGAAGATGAAAAACTGTTTTTT. Encoded protein: CSVGEDEKLFF.

The chain recombines TRBV4-3 with TRBJ1-1; unclear D gene. Germline values: CDR1 LGHNA, CDR2 YSLEER. This CDR3 comprises 14 residues. Trimming took 1 base from V and 0 from J, leaving 6 bases between them. CDR3 sequence: CASSQGRVNTEAFF. As DNA, the CDR3 is TGCGCCAGCAGCCAAGGCCGGGTGAACACTGAAGCTTTCTTT.

The chain combines TRBV28 with TRBJ1-3; unclear D gene. Trimming cost V 3 bases and J 2 bases, with 8 bases left between them. Germline V gives CDR1 MDHEN, CDR2 SYDVKM. This CDR3 comprises 14 residues. In DNA form, the CDR3 reads TGTGCCAGCAGTTTTTTTAGGGCTGGAAACACCATATATTTT. Its translation: CASSFFRAGNTIYF.

This clone was counted a few times. The same CDR3 arises from other DNA sequences in this sample as well. V usage is TRBV29-1 and J usage is TRBJ2-7; maybe TRBD2 (6 bases). Germline V lookup: CDR1 SQVTM, CDR2 ANQGSEA. This CDR3 is 11 amino acids long. Trimming shortened V by 4 bases and J by 3 bases, and 7 bases separated the two germline ends. The CDR3 loop reads CSVVGGYEQYF. Here the CDR3 DNA reads TGCAGCGTTGTCGGGGGCTACGAGCAGTACTTC.

This rearrangement joins TRBV14 to TRBJ2-7; 11 bases are a match to TRBD2. In germline, CDR1 is SGHDN, CDR2 FVKESK. This CDR3 spans 15 amino acids. J lost 2 bases, V lost 3 bases, and 3 bases had no gene match. CDR3 region: CASSQGLAETYEQYF. The CDR3 DNA follows: TGTGCCAGCAGCCAGGGACTAGCGGAAACCTACGAGCAGTACTTC.

Regarding this clone: One base separates it from a far larger clone, so it is likely a read error. The chain links TRBV4-2 to TRBJ2-7; weak D call: TRBD1 (6 bases). The germline V gene has CDR1 LGHNA and CDR2 YNFKEQ. This CDR3 has 16 amino acids. This CDR3 is CAISQDGGDRTYEQYF. CDR3 in DNA: TGTGCCATCAGCCAAGATGGGGGAGACAGGACCTACGAGCAGTACTTC.

The J gene is TRBJ2-6, the V gene TRBV7-3, with D perhaps matching TRBD1 (5 bases). The CDR3 runs to 17 residues. V was clipped by 2 bases and J by 0 bases, with 11 bases between them. Germline V gives CDR1 SGHTA, CDR2 FQGTGA. CDR3: CASSLQGGPSGANVLTF. The CDR3 DNA reads as TGTGCCAGCAGCTTACAGGGCGGCCCCTCTGGGGCCAACGTCCTGACTTTC.

This clone has more than one count but fewer than ten. The CDR3 nucleotides read TGTGCCTGGGGGAAAGGGTCTAACTATGGCTACACCTTC. Translating gives CAWGKGSNYGYTF. This chain links TRBV30 with TRBJ1-2; D unresolved. The V end was cut by 5 bases, the J end by 0 bases, with 10 bases between. Germline V gene data show CDR1 as GTSNPN and CDR2 as SVGIG (reference sequence). The CDR3 runs to 13 residues.

The chain is built from TRBV29-1 and TRBJ2-5, with D possibly being TRBD2 (5 bases). Per germline, CDR1 SQVTM and CDR2 ANQGSEA. V dropped 2 bases and J dropped 11 bases, with 15 bases sitting between them. The CDR3 loop spans 12 amino acids. CDR3: CSVETPGREQYF. In nucleotides, the CDR3 is TGCAGCGTTGAAACCCCGGGTAGGGAGCAGTACTTC.

V and J are TRBV15 and TRBJ1-2; no clear D. The V end lost 0 bases, the J end lost 8 bases, and 13 bases lay between the germline ends. Germline V lookup: CDR1 LNHNV, CDR2 YYDKDF (reference sequence). The CDR3 is 14 amino acids. CDR3 DNA sequence: TGTGCCACCAGCAGAGACATATTGGGAGAAGGCTACACCTTC. Protein sequence: CATSRDILGEGYTF. The full variable domain, its missing parts supplied by reference TRBV15 and TRBJ1-2, is DAMVIQNPRYQVTQFGKPVTLSCSQTLNHNVMYWYQQKSSQAPKLLFHYYDKDFNNEADTPDNFQSRRPNTSFCFLDIRSPGLGDTAMYLCATSRDILGEGYTFGSGTRLTVV.

The chain uses TRBV5-1 and TRBJ1-4, with TRBD1 as a possible D gene (6 bases). This CDR3 is built from 13 residues. Trimming removed 9 bases at V and 7 bases at J, with 16 bases between. Germline V gene sequence: CDR1 SGHRS, CDR2 YFSETQ. CDR3 sequence reads: CATRRGRREKLFF. CDR3 in DNA: TGCGCCACCAGACGGGGGCGGCGTGAAAAACTGTTTTTT.

V usage is TRBV7-2 and J usage is TRBJ1-2; 7 positions agree with TRBD1. The germline V gene has CDR1 SGHTA and CDR2 FQGNSA. The J segment lost 8 bases and the V segment lost 7 bases, leaving 13 bases of the junction unmatched. The CDR3 sequence is 14 residues long. The CDR3 loop is CASNAGGDILGYTF. Written as DNA, the CDR3 is TGTGCCAGCAATGCAGGGGGAGATATATTGGGCTACACCTTC.

A single count supports this clone. The genes are TRBV2 and TRBJ1-5; 7 positions agree with TRBD1. Germline trimming cut 6 bases from V and 3 bases from J; bases unmatched to any gene: 2. The germline V gene has CDR1 SNHLY and CDR2 FYNNEI. This CDR3 spans 13 amino acids. The CDR3 region is CASRGQHNQPQHF. CDR3 DNA sequence: TGTGCCAGCAGGGGACAGCACAATCAGCCCCAGCATTTT.